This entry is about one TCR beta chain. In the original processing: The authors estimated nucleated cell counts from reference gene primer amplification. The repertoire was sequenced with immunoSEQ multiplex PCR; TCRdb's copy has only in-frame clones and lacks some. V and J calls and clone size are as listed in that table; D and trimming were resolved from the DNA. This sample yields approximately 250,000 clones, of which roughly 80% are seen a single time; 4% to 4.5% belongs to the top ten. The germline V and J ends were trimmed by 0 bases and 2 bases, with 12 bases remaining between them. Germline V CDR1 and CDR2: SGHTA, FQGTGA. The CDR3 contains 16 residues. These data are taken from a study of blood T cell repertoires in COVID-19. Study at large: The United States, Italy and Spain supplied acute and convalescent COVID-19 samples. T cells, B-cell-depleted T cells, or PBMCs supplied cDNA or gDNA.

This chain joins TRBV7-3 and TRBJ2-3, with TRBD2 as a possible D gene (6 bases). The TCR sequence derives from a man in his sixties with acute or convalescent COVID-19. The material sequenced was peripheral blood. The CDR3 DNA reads TGTGCCAGCAGCTTAACTTCCAGGACTATCACAGATACGCAGTATTTT. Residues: CASSLTSRTITDTQYF.